Each of the 30 T cell receptor beta chains below was sequenced from the same sample in a study of T-cell reconstitution after alpha-beta-depleted transplantation in children. Preparing the TCRbeta library involved the use of unique molecular identifiers. TCRdb reanalysed the PCR reads using MiXCR and keeps one entry per CDR3 protein. Among hundreds of thousands of distinct CDR3 sequences listed, 10% to 15% were seen once. This specimen consisted of PBMCs, obtained before TCRalphabeta/CD19-depleted stem cell transplant. The receptor set was obtained from a girl between 2 and 10 years old with congenital amegakaryocytic thrombocytopenia, due to receive a stem cell transplant.

This clonotype was seen many times. V and J are TRBV5-6 and TRBJ2-1; 7 positions match TRBD1. This CDR3 spans 15 amino acids. Germline-derived CDR1 and CDR2 are SGHDT and YYEEEE. J gave up 6 bases and V 0 bases, and 6 bases lay outside the gene matches. CDR3 region: CASSLADRVSNEQFF. CDR3 nucleotide sequence: TGTGCCAGCAGCTTGGCAGACAGGGTAAGCAATGAGCAGTTCTTC.

This clonotype was found many times. The chain joins TRBV12-3 or TRBV12-4 to TRBJ2-5; maybe TRBD1 (5 bases). The CDR3 contains 13 residues. V gave up 4 bases and J gave up 5 bases, with 11 bases separating them. CDR3 region: CASSSQGWETQYF. In DNA, the CDR3 is TGTGCCAGCAGTTCCCAGGGTTGGGAGACCCAGTACTTC.

This clonotype was seen many times. The chain is built from TRBV28 and TRBJ2-4, with 11 bases lining up with TRBD2. There are 16 residues in the CDR3. CDR1 and CDR2 (germline): MDHEN, SYDVKM. J was trimmed by 0 bases and V by 6 bases; bases with no gene match: 4. The CDR3 DNA sequence: TGTGCCAGCAGCCCTGGACTAGCGGGAGCCAAAAACATTCAGTACTTC. Translated: CASSPGLAGAKNIQYF.

Concerning this clonotype: The junction shows a germline mismatch at one end, possibly a read error. The chain is built from TRBV30 and TRBJ2-1; TRBD1 is a possible D gene (6 bases). Germline V CDR1 and CDR2: GTSNPN, SVGIG (reference sequence). The CDR3 runs to 13 residues. The CDR3 bases are TGTGCCTACCGACAGGTCGGTTACAATGAGCATTTCTTC. Its protein product is CAYRQVGYNEHFF.

This clonotype was counted at least ten times. V usage is TRBV6-1 and J usage is TRBJ2-1, with D unclear. The V end lost 7 bases, the J end lost 4 bases, and 8 bases lay between the germline ends. Germline CDR1 and CDR2: MNHNS and SASEGT. This CDR3 region has 12 residues. The CDR3 protein is CASKGPYNEQFF. CDR3 in DNA: TGTGCCAGCAAAGGACCTTACAATGAGCAGTTCTTC.

This clonotype has ten or more counts. The chain uses TRBV5-6 and TRBJ1-2, with 12 bases matching TRBD1. CDR3 size: 15 residues. V was clipped by 3 bases and J by 7 bases; unmatched bases: 7. In germline, CDR1 is SGHDT, CDR2 YYEEEE. As DNA, the CDR3 is TGTGCCAGCAGCTACACCGGGACAGGGGGCATTGGCTACACCTTC. Protein product: CASSYTGTGGIGYTF.

This clonotype was seen many times. This chain connects TRBV7-6 to TRBJ1-5; perhaps TRBD1 as D (5 bases). The V end lost 2 bases, the J end lost 6 bases, and 14 bases lay between the germline ends. The germline V gene encodes CDR1 SGHVS and CDR2 FNYEAQ. CDR3 length equals 15 residues. The CDR3 coding sequence is TGTGCCAGCAGCTTAAATGGGGCAGGGCGTCAGCCCCAGCATTTT. As protein: CASSLNGAGRQPQHF.

This clonotype was seen at least ten times. V and J are TRBV6-5 and TRBJ2-7; 13 bases are shared with TRBD2. The CDR3 runs 16 residues. Germline V CDR1 and CDR2: MNHEY, SVGAGI. V was clipped by 3 bases and J by 4 bases; unmatched bases: 6. The CDR3 spells CASSYSLAGGPYEQYF. DNA of the CDR3: TGTGCCAGCAGTTATTCACTAGCGGGAGGGCCGTACGAGCAGTACTTC.

Regarding this clonotype: A much larger clone is a single base away; this may be a read error. This chain connects TRBV10-3 to TRBJ2-5, with D possibly being TRBD2 (7 bases). Germline V lookup: CDR1 ENHRY, CDR2 SYGVKD. The CDR3 runs 14 residues. Here the CDR3 DNA reads TGTACCATCAGTGAGCCGGGGGGCAGTGAGACCCAGTACTTC. Translated: CTISEPGGSETQYF.

Many counts were recorded for this clonotype. The gene calls are TRBV15 and TRBJ2-7, with 9 bases aligning to TRBD2. After removal of 0 bases from V and 4 bases from J, the junction contained 4 bases not matched to a gene. Looked up from germline, CDR1 is LNHNV and CDR2 is YYDKDF (reference sequence). The CDR3 totals 15 residues. The CDR3 DNA sequence: TGTGCCACCAGCAGAGAGGGTAGCGGGAGTTACGAGCAGTACTTC. Translated: CATSREGSGSYEQYF.

About this clonotype: A read error may be the cause here, since a much bigger clone is one base away. The chain joins TRBV4-1 to TRBJ2-3; TRBD2 aligns across 13 bases. The CDR3 spans 19 residues. Germline CDR1 is MGHRA and CDR2 is YSYEKL. The CDR3 region is CASCQFGTSGKGTTDTQYF. CDR3 DNA sequence: TGCGCCAGCTGCCAGTTCGGGACTAGCGGGAAAGGCACCACAGATACGCAGTATTTT.

The rearrangement links TRBV12-3 or TRBV12-4 to TRBJ2-5; D is uncertain. V gave up 6 bases and J gave up 1 base, with 15 bases separating them. This CDR3 is built from 15 residues. CDR3 in amino acids: CASSPYGAFQETQYF. The CDR3 DNA reads TGTGCCAGCAGCCCCTATGGAGCGTTCCAAGAGACCCAGTACTTC.

This clonotype was recorded a few times. V is TRBV5-1 and J is TRBJ2-7; D unresolved. The CDR3 covers 13 residues. Per germline, CDR1 SGHRS and CDR2 YFSETQ. The V gene lost 0 bases and the J gene lost 4 bases, with 8 bases spanning the gap. The CDR3 DNA is TGCGCCAGCAGCTTGGTGGAGAATTACGAGCAGTACTTC. This sequence encodes CASSLVENYEQYF.

The table lists this clonotype with a few counts. The chain couples TRBV7-9 to TRBJ2-5; possibly TRBD2 for D (5 bases). V lost 1 base, J lost 5 bases, and 14 bases lay in between. CDR1 SEHNR and CDR2 FQNEAQ come from the germline V gene (reference sequence). This CDR3 has 15 residues. CDR3 sequence (DNA): TGTGCCAGCAGCTTAGGGCAACGGATAGCGGAGACCCAGTACTTC. This sequence encodes CASSLGQRIAETQYF.

This clonotype was counted ten times or more. This rearrangement joins TRBV12-3 or TRBV12-4 to TRBJ2-1, with 9 bases that match TRBD1. The CDR3 totals 16 residues. V dropped 7 bases and J dropped 2; count of bases not matched to a gene: 9. The DNA for the CDR3 is TGTGCCAGCACCCAACACCGGGACAGGGCCTACAATGAGCAGTTCTTC. This codes for CASTQHRDRAYNEQFF.

This clonotype was recorded many times. This sequence joins TRBV7-2 and TRBJ2-2; D call uncertain. Germline assignment: CDR1 SGHTA and CDR2 FQGNSA. CDR3 length: 15 residues. V gave up 5 bases and J gave up 4 bases, with 14 bases separating them. The CDR3 region is CASSRLSMGTGELFF. The CDR3 region has the DNA TGTGCCAGCAGCCGGCTATCGATGGGCACCGGGGAGCTGTTTTTT.

This clonotype was counted many times. This sequence joins TRBV27 and TRBJ2-7; tentative D call: TRBD2 (5 bases). Deletions cut 5 bases from V and 6 bases from J, with 14 bases between. The CDR3 spans 13 residues. Germline loops: CDR1 MNHEY, CDR2 SMNVEV (reference sequence). The CDR3 DNA sequence: TGTGCCAGCAGTGTAACTAGTTTTAGCGAGCAGTACTTC. Protein: CASSVTSFSEQYF.

This clonotype was picked up many times. J is TRBJ2-7 and V is TRBV5-1; no clear D gene. The CDR3 contains 13 residues. Germline assignment: CDR1 SGHRS and CDR2 YFSETQ. Trimming shortened V by 2 bases and J by 6 bases, and 12 bases separated the two germline ends. CDR3 bases: TGCGCCAGCAGCTTCGACACCGATCCCGAGCAGTACTTC. This codes for CASSFDTDPEQYF.

This clonotype was counted at least ten times. The chain carries TRBV29-1 and TRBJ1-4; maybe TRBD1 (5 bases). The length of the CDR3 is 15 residues. Trimming pared 1 base from V and 5 bases from J, leaving 14 bases between. Germline values: CDR1 SQVTM, CDR2 ANQGSEA. The chain's CDR3 is CSVEGVGGDNEKLFF. The CDR3 DNA follows: TGCAGCGTTGAAGGAGTGGGAGGGGACAATGAAAAACTGTTTTTT.

This clonotype was counted a few times. The chain recombines TRBV20-1 with TRBJ1-4; D is undetermined. With 0 bases removed from V and 8 bases from J, the gap between germline ends came to 13 bases. This CDR3 region has 14 residues. Germline loops: CDR1 DFQATT, CDR2 SNEGSKA (reference sequence). This CDR3 is CSARETGVGEKLFF. The CDR3 nucleotides are TGCAGTGCTAGAGAGACGGGCGTCGGGGAAAAACTGTTTTTT.

This clonotype was counted many times. V gene TRBV20-1 combines with J gene TRBJ2-1; possibly TRBD2 for D (5 bases). Trimming shortened V by 5 bases and J by 7 bases, and 15 bases separated the two germline ends. The CDR3 totals 13 residues. Germline assignment: CDR1 DFQATT and CDR2 SNEGSKA (reference sequence). CDR3 sequence reads: CSAEGGVINEQFF. The CDR3 DNA reads as TGCAGTGCTGAGGGTGGAGTTATTAATGAGCAGTTCTTC.

This clonotype was counted between two and nine times. In DNA form, the CDR3 reads TGCGCCAGCAGCTTGGGACACCGGGACAGAATAAACTATGGCTACACCTTC. Amino acids: CASSLGHRDRINYGYTF. The rearrangement links TRBV5-1 to TRBJ1-2; TRBD1 matches at 7 bases. The trim removed 0 bases at V and 2 bases at J, leaving 10 bases unmatched. There are 17 residues in the CDR3. From germline, CDR1 is SGHRS and CDR2 YFSETQ.

This clonotype was seen ten or more times. The chain employs TRBV20-1 and TRBJ2-7; D tentatively reads TRBD1 or TRBD2 (5 bases each). CDR3 length equals 15 residues. Deletions cut 1 base from V and 3 bases from J, with 16 bases between. Germline assignment: CDR1 DFQATT and CDR2 SNEGSKA (reference sequence). Here the CDR3 DNA reads TGCAGTGCTAGAGGGCAGGGAGAAAGTTTCTACGAGCAGTACTTC. Its translation is CSARGQGESFYEQYF.

This clonotype was seen only a few times. The chain couples TRBV20-1 to TRBJ2-3; D gene ambiguous. CDR1 and CDR2 from the germline V gene are DFQATT and SNEGSKA (reference sequence). The V and J ends lost 1 base and 0 bases respectively, with 20 bases between them. This CDR3 comprises 18 residues. CDR3 protein: CSARGGQTAPFSTDTQYF. The CDR3 DNA is TGCAGTGCTAGAGGCGGTCAAACTGCCCCGTTTAGCACAGATACGCAGTATTTT.

The sample holds many counts of this clonotype. V is TRBV28 and J is TRBJ2-1, with 12 nucleotides matching TRBD2. The CDR3 spans 15 residues. The J segment lost 6 bases and the V segment lost 7 bases, leaving 7 bases of the junction unmatched. Looked up from germline, CDR1 is MDHEN and CDR2 is SYDVKM. CDR3: CASTSGRAGGNEQFF. The CDR3 DNA is TGTGCCAGCACTAGCGGGAGGGCCGGGGGCAATGAGCAGTTCTTC.

V and J are TRBV30 and TRBJ2-7; no firm D call. V was trimmed by 2 bases and J by 2 bases, leaving 7 bases between them. CDR3 length equals 12 residues. The V gene's germline CDR1 is GTSNPN and CDR2 SVGIG (reference sequence). DNA for the CDR3: TGTGCCTGGAGTCTGGTGCCCTACGAGCAGTACTTC. This gives the protein CAWSLVPYEQYF.

CDR3 amino acids: CASSPRGLNNEQFF. Written as DNA, the CDR3 is TGTGCCAGCAGCCCTCGGGGCCTAAACAATGAGCAGTTCTTC. This chain uses TRBV7-3 with TRBJ2-1; D could derive from TRBD1 or TRBD2 (5 bases each). The germline V and J ends were trimmed by 5 bases and 5 bases, with 13 bases remaining between them. CDR3 length: 14 amino acids. CDR1 and CDR2 from the germline V gene are SGHTA and FQGTGA.

This clonotype has at least ten counts. The rearrangement links TRBV9 to TRBJ2-5, with a weak D call TRBD1 (6 bases). Germline CDR1 and CDR2: SGDLS and YYNGEE. Trimming stripped 4 bases from V and 1 base from J, with 14 bases between. The CDR3 totals 15 residues. CDR3 sequence: CASSPRTATQETQYF. CDR3 nucleotides: TGTGCCAGCAGCCCCCGGACAGCTACCCAAGAGACCCAGTACTTC.

This sequence joins TRBV5-1 and TRBJ2-7; 9 bases fit TRBD2. After removal of 2 bases from V and 2 bases from J, the junction contained 5 bases not matched to a gene. Germline V CDR1 and CDR2: SGHRS, YFSETQ. The CDR3 runs 15 residues. The CDR3 sequence: CASSLGTSMTYEQYF. CDR3 in DNA: TGCGCCAGCAGCTTAGGGACTAGCATGACCTACGAGCAGTACTTC.

This clonotype was seen many times. The chain is built from TRBV5-1 and TRBJ2-3, with D tentatively TRBD1 (6 bases). The CDR3 runs 17 residues. Trimming pared 0 bases from V and 3 bases from J, leaving 17 bases between. Germline-derived CDR1 and CDR2 are SGHRS and YFSETQ. The CDR3 DNA sequence: TGCGCCAGCAGCTTGGGACCGTCAGGGGCTGGGACAGATACGCAGTATTTT. Translation gives CASSLGPSGAGTDTQYF.